This T cell receptor (beta chain) was documented in a study of T cell responses to AZD1222 COVID-19 vaccine. Assay: immunoSEQ multiplex PCR; the TCRdb copy retains only in-frame clones and omits some. The sample includes around 120,000 clones, approximately 85% of them seen just once. The CDR3 totals 14 residues. Trimming cost V 9 bases and J 1 base, with 10 bases left between them. Per the germline V gene, CDR1 is SGHNT and CDR2 is YENEEA. The clonotype comes from an adult in good health. The chain uses TRBV11-3 and TRBJ2-6; possibly TRBD1 for D (6 bases). The sequencing here drew on peripheral blood, taken on day 0 of AZD1222 vaccination. CDR3 sequence reads: CASHRGSGANVLTF. CDR3 coding DNA: TGTGCCAGTCATAGGGGGTCTGGGGCCAACGTCCTGACTTTC.